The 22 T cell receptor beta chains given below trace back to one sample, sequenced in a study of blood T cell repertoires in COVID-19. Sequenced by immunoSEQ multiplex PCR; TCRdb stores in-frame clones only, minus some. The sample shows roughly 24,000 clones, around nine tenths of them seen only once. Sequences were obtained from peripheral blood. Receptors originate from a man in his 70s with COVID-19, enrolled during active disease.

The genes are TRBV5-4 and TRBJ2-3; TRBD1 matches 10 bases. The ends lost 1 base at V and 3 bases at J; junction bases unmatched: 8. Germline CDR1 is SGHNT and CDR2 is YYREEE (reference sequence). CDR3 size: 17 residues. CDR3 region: CASSLKVGQGGTDTQYF. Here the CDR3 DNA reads TGTGCCAGCAGCTTGAAGGTTGGACAGGGGGGAACAGATACGCAGTATTTT.

This chain's CDR3 is CASSLGQGRVDNSPLHF. Written as DNA, the CDR3 is TGTGCCAGCAGCTTGGGACAGGGGCGGGTTGATAATTCACCCCTCCACTTT. V and J are TRBV5-5 and TRBJ1-6; 8 bases map to TRBD1. CDR3 length equals 17 residues. The germline V gene has CDR1 SGHKS and CDR2 YYEKEE (reference sequence). Unmatched junction bases numbered 7, after V lost 0 bases and J lost 5 bases.

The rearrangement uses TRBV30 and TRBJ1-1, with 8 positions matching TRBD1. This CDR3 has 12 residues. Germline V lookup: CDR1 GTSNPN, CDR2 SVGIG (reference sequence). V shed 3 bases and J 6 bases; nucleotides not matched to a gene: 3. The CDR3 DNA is TGTGCCTGGAGCGACAGGGGCCCTGAAGCTTTCTTT. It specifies CAWSDRGPEAFF.

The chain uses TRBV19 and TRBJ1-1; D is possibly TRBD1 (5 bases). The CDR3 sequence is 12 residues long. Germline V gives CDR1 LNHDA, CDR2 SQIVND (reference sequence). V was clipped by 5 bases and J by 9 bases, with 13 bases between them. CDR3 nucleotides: TGTGCCAGTAGTTCCCAGACAGATCAAGCTTTCTTT. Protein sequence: CASSSQTDQAFF. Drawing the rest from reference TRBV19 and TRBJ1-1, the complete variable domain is DGGITQSPKYLFRKEGQNVTLSCEQNLNHDAMYWYRQDPGQGLRLIYYSQIVNDFQKGDIAEGYSVSREKKESFPLTVTSAQKNPTAFYLCASSSQTDQAFFGQGTRLTVV.

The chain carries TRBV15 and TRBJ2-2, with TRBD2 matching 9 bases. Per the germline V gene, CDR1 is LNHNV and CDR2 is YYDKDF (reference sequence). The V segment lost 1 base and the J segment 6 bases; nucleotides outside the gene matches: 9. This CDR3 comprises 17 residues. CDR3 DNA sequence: TGTGCCACCAGCAGAGGCCCCGGGGTAGCGGGAGCCGGGGAGCTGTTTTTT. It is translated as CATSRGPGVAGAGELFF.

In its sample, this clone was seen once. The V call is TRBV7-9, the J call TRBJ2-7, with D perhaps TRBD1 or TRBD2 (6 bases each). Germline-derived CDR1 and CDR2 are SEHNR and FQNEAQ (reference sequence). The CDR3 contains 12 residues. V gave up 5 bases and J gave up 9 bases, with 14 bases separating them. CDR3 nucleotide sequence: TGTGCCAGCAGCCTAGGGGGGACACCGCAGTACTTC. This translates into CASSLGGTPQYF.

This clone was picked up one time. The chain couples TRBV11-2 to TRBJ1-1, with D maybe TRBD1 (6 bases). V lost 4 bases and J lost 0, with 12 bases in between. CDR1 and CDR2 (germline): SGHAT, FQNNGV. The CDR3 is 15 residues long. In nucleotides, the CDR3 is TGTGCCAGCAGCTCCGGACAGCTAATGAACACTGAAGCTTTCTTT. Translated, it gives CASSSGQLMNTEAFF.

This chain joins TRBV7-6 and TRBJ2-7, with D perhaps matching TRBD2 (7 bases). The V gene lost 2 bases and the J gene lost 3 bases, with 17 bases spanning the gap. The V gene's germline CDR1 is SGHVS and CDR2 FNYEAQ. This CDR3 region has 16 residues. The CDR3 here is CASSLPKGGAGYEQYF. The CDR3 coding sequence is TGTGCCAGCAGCTTACCGAAGGGGGGGGCCGGCTACGAGCAGTACTTC. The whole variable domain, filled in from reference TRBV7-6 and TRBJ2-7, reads GAGVSQSPRYKVTKRGQDVALRCDPISGHVSLYWYRQALGQGPEFLTYFNYEAQQDKSGLPNDRFSAERPEGSISTLTIQRTEQRDSAMYRCASSLPKGGAGYEQYFGPGTRLTVT.

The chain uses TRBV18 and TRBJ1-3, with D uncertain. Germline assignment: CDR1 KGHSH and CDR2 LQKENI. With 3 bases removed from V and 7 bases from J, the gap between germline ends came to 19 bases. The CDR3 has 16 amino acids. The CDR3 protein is CASSPAGEPRGNTIYF. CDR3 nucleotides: TGTGCCAGCTCACCGGCCGGGGAGCCCCGCGGGAACACCATATATTTT.

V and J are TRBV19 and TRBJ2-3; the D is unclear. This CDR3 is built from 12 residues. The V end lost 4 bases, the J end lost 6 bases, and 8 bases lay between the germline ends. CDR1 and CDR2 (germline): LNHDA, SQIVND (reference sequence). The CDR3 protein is CASSTTQDTQYF. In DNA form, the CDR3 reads TGTGCCAGTAGTACTACACAGGATACGCAGTATTTT.

The CDR3 DNA follows: TGCGCCAGCACCCGGGACACGTCCTACAATGAGCAGTTCTTC. It encodes CASTRDTSYNEQFF. The genes are TRBV5-1 and TRBJ2-1; D possibly corresponds to TRBD1 (6 bases). The germline V gene encodes CDR1 SGHRS and CDR2 YFSETQ. CDR3 length equals 14 residues. Trimming removed 6 bases at V and 1 base at J, with 11 bases between.

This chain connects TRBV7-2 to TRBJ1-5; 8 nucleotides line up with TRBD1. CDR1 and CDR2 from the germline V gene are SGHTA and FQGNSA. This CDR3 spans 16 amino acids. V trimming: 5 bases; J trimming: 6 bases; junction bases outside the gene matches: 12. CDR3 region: CASSALDRGWSQPQHF. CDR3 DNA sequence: TGTGCCAGCAGCGCGTTAGACAGGGGTTGGAGTCAGCCCCAGCATTTT. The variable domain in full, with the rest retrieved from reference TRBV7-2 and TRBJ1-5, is GAGVSQSPSNKVTEKGKDVELRCDPISGHTALYWYRQSLGQGLEFLIYFQGNSAPDKSGLPSDRFSAERTGGSVSTLTIQRTQQEDSAVYLCASSALDRGWSQPQHFGDGTRLSIL.

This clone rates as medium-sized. The CDR3 bases are TGTGCCAGCAGTTTAGGAGGGTACGAAAAACTGTTTTTT. This encodes CASSLGGYEKLFF. The rearrangement links TRBV6-5 to TRBJ1-4; unclear D gene. The ends were cut back, 4 bases at V and 8 bases at J, with 11 bases in the middle. CDR3 length equals 13 residues. CDR1 MNHEY and CDR2 SVGAGI come from the germline V gene.

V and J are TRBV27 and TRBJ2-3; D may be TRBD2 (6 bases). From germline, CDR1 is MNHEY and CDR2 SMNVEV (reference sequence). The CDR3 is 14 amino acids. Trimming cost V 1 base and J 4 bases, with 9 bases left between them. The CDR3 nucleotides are TGTGCCAGCAGTTTATGGGGGGAGGCAGATACGCAGTATTTT. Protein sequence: CASSLWGEADTQYF.

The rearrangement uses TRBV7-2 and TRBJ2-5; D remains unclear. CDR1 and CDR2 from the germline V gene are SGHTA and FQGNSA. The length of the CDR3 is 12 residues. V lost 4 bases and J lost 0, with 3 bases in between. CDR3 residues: CASSSNQETQYF. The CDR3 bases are TGTGCCAGCAGCTCAAACCAAGAGACCCAGTACTTC.

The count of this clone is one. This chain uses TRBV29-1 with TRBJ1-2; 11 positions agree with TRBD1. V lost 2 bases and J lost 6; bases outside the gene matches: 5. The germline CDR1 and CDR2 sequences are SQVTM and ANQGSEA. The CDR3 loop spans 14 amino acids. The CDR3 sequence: CSVETRTGGHGYTF. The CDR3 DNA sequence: TGCAGCGTTGAAACGCGGACAGGGGGCCATGGCTACACCTTC.

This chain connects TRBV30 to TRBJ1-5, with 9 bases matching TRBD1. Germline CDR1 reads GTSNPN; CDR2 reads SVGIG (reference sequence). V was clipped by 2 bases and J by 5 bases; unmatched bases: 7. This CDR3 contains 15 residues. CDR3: CAWSPGTGRDQPQHF. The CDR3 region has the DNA TGTGCCTGGAGTCCCGGGACAGGGAGAGATCAGCCCCAGCATTTT.

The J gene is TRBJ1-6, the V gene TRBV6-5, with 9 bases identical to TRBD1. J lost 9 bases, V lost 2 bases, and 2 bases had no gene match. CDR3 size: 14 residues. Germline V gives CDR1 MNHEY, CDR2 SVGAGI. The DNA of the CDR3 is TGTGCCAGCAGTTACGACAGGGGGAGTTCACCCCTCCACTTT. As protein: CASSYDRGSSPLHF.

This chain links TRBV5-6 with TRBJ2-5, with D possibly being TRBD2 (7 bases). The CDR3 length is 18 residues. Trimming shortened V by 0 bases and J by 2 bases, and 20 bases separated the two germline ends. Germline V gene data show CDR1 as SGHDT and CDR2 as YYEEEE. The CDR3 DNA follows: TGTGCCAGCAGCTTGGTAGGAGGCGGGAGAGGGGGGCAAGAGACCCAGTACTTC. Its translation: CASSLVGGGRGGQETQYF.

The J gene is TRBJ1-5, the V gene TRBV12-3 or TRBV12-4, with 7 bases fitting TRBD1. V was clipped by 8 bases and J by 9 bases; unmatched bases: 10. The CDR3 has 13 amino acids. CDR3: CASAGGGMRPQHF. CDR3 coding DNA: TGTGCCAGCGCAGGAGGGGGCATGCGGCCCCAGCATTTT.

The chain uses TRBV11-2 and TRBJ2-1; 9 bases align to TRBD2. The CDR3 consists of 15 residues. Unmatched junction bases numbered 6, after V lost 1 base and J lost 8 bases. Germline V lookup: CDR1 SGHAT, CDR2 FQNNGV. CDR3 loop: CASSLAQRGVHEQFF. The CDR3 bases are TGTGCCAGCAGCTTAGCCCAGCGGGGGGTCCATGAGCAGTTCTTC.

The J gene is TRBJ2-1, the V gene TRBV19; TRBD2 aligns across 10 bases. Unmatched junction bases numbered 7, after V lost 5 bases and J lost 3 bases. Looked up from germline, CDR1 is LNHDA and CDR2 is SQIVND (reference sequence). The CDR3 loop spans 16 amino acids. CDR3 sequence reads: CASSRLAGEFYNEQFF. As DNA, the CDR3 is TGTGCCAGTAGTCGCCTAGCGGGGGAATTCTACAATGAGCAGTTCTTC.